The 27 T cell receptor beta chains reported below all come from one sample, sequenced in a study of cytotoxic CD8 clonotypes in ibrutinib-treated CLL. Method: immunoSEQ multiplex PCR; TCRdb's copy keeps in-frame clones and lacks some. In the table there are 150,000 to 200,000 clones, 70% to 90% of which are singletons. Sequencing was performed on PBMCs, taken at disease progression, from a patient treated with ibrutinib. The receptors stem from a human donor with chronic lymphocytic leukemia.

This clone has a single count. This CDR3 reads CASSVTGTSNYGYTF. CDR3 bases: TGTGCCAGCAGTGTCACAGGAACCTCTAACTATGGCTACACCTTC. This chain links TRBV6-5 with TRBJ1-2, with a possible D match to TRBD1 (5 bases). There are 15 residues in the CDR3. Germline-derived CDR1 and CDR2 are MNHEY and SVGAGI. The V and J ends lost 5 bases and 0 bases respectively, with 13 bases between them.

The CDR3 bases are TGTGCCAGCAGCCCCTGGACTAGCGGTAGCACAGATACGCAGTATTTT. Protein: CASSPWTSGSTDTQYF. This chain links TRBV7-2 with TRBJ2-3, with TRBD2 identical over 10 bases. This CDR3 has 16 residues. In germline, CDR1 is SGHTA, CDR2 FQGNSA. Trimming took 5 bases from V and 0 from J; bases not matched to a gene: 5.

This clone came up once. The chain has TRBV19 and TRBJ2-2, with D tentatively TRBD1 (5 bases). This CDR3 region has 16 residues. V was clipped by 4 bases and J by 3 bases, with 15 bases between them. Germline CDR1 reads LNHDA; CDR2 reads SQIVND (reference sequence). The chain's CDR3 is CASSTDSLSYTGELFF. Here the CDR3 DNA reads TGTGCCAGTAGTACCGACAGCCTAAGCTACACCGGGGAGCTGTTTTTT.

The chain is built from TRBV5-1 and TRBJ2-1; 12 bases line up with TRBD2. Germline CDR1 reads SGHRS; CDR2 reads YFSETQ. This CDR3 contains 16 residues. Trimming at V came to 3 bases and at J to 5 bases, leaving 6 bases not matched to a gene. The CDR3 region has the DNA TGCGCCAGCAGCTCCACGACTAGCGGGAGCGACAATGAGCAGTTCTTC. Amino acids: CASSSTTSGSDNEQFF.

The chain is built from TRBV6-5 and TRBJ1-6; no definite D call. The length of the CDR3 is 14 residues. CDR1 is MNHEY, CDR2 SVGAGI, per germline. Trimming removed 6 bases from V and 7 bases from J, with 13 bases in between. The CDR3: CASRGDEGNSPLHF. CDR3 in DNA: TGTGCCAGCAGAGGTGACGAGGGAAATTCACCCCTCCACTTT.

The rearrangement uses TRBV27 and TRBJ1-2; 7 bases match TRBD1. The V segment lost 3 bases and the J segment 0 bases; nucleotides outside the gene matches: 4. Germline CDR1 MNHEY, CDR2 SMNVEV (reference sequence). The CDR3 spans 15 residues. The CDR3 loop reads CASSFFGQANYGYTF. CDR3 bases: TGTGCCAGCAGTTTCTTCGGACAGGCTAACTATGGCTACACCTTC.

This clone was counted a few times. This chain joins TRBV6-4 and TRBJ1-5; no definite D call. The V gene lost 2 bases and the J gene lost 0 bases, with 2 bases spanning the gap. Looked up from germline, CDR1 is MRHNA and CDR2 is SNTAGT. The CDR3 is 13 residues long. CDR3 region: CASSDGSNQPQHF. The DNA of the CDR3 is TGTGCCAGCAGTGACGGTAGCAATCAGCCCCAGCATTTT.

V gene TRBV28 combines with J gene TRBJ2-7; 9 nucleotides align to TRBD2. CDR3 length equals 15 residues. In germline, CDR1 is MDHEN, CDR2 SYDVKM. The V and J ends lost 3 bases and 4 bases, in that order; junction bases with no gene match: 7. The chain's CDR3 is CASSLASGMNYEQYF. CDR3 coding DNA: TGTGCCAGCAGTTTGGCTAGCGGGATGAATTACGAGCAGTACTTC.

The J gene is TRBJ1-4, the V gene TRBV2; TRBD1 agrees at 10 bases. In germline, CDR1 is SNHLY, CDR2 FYNNEI. There are 15 residues in the CDR3. With 6 bases clipped from V and 7 bases from J, the junction kept 8 bases outside the gene matches. This CDR3 reads CASSRTGGSSEKLFF. CDR3 coding DNA: TGTGCCAGCAGCCGGACAGGGGGTTCGAGTGAAAAACTGTTTTTT.

The chain has TRBV29-1 and TRBJ2-1, with 7 bases aligning to TRBD1. The CDR3 contains 14 residues. J was trimmed by 3 bases and V by 7 bases; bases with no gene match: 9. CDR1 is SQVTM and CDR2 is ANQGSEA in the germline V gene. The CDR3 nucleotides are TGCAGCGCAACCGGGACAGCTCTCTACAATGAGCAGTTCTTC. This translates into CSATGTALYNEQFF.

The chain uses TRBV9 and TRBJ2-2; tentatively, D is TRBD2 (5 bases). Trimming pared 4 bases from V and 2 bases from J, leaving 15 bases between. The CDR3 runs to 16 residues. Germline V gene data show CDR1 as SGDLS and CDR2 as YYNGEE. The DNA for the CDR3 is TGTGCCAGCAGCCTCACACGAGGGCCCAACACCGGGGAGCTGTTTTTT. Translated, it gives CASSLTRGPNTGELFF.

The V and J genes are TRBV11-3 and TRBJ2-2; 8 bases are shared with TRBD2. The CDR3 is made up of 16 amino acids. Trimming took 1 base from V and 7 from J; bases not matched to a gene: 8. The germline gives CDR1 SGHNT, CDR2 YENEEA. CDR3 nucleotides: TGTGCCAGCAGCTTAGCCAGCGGGAGTCTGGGCGGGGAGCTGTTTTTT. Residues: CASSLASGSLGGELFF.

This sequence joins TRBV19 and TRBJ2-7; 7 positions agree with TRBD1. Germline CDR1 is LNHDA and CDR2 is SQIVND (reference sequence). With V trimmed by 5 bases and J by 3 bases, 10 bases remained unmatched. The CDR3 runs to 15 residues. This CDR3 is CASSPRDSLHYEQYF. The CDR3, as DNA: TGTGCCAGTAGTCCCCGGGACAGCCTACACTACGAGCAGTACTTC.

This clone was observed once. The chain recombines TRBV9 with TRBJ1-3; 8 positions match TRBD1. The germline V gene has CDR1 SGDLS and CDR2 YYNGEE. CDR3 size: 15 residues. The ends lost 4 bases at V and 1 base at J; junction bases unmatched: 4. CDR3 coding DNA: TGTGCCAGCAGCCTTACAGGGGGTTCTGGAAACACCATATATTTT. Protein product: CASSLTGGSGNTIYF.

A remark on this clone: One end of the junction varies from germline; a read error may be responsible. The genes are TRBV10-2 and TRBJ2-3; 9 positions match TRBD2. This CDR3 contains 15 residues. Germline CDR1 is WSHSY and CDR2 is SAAADI. In DNA, the CDR3 is TGCGCCAGCACTGAGCGGGAGGCGGGCACAGATACGCAGTATTTT. Amino acids: CASTEREAGTDTQYF.

This clone was detected only once. The genes are TRBV9 and TRBJ2-1; D is unclear. This CDR3 is built from 13 residues. V lost 2 bases, J lost 2 bases, and 5 bases lay in between. Germline CDR1 SGDLS, CDR2 YYNGEE. The CDR3 spells CASSVGPYNEQFF. The CDR3 DNA follows: TGTGCCAGCAGCGTCGGGCCCTACAATGAGCAGTTCTTC.

The chain recombines TRBV5-1 with TRBJ2-3; TRBD2 matches 7 bases. With V trimmed by 4 bases and J by 0 bases, 8 bases remained unmatched. Germline CDR1 SGHRS, CDR2 YFSETQ. The CDR3 is made up of 16 amino acids. The CDR3 DNA sequence: TGCGCCAGCAGCATTCCAGCGGGAACTAGCACAGATACGCAGTATTTT. Its translation is CASSIPAGTSTDTQYF.

The J gene is TRBJ2-7, the V gene TRBV7-9, with D maybe TRBD2 (7 bases). There are 17 residues in the CDR3. V lost 4 bases and J 2 bases, leaving 21 bases between the germline ends. From germline, CDR1 is SEHNR and CDR2 FQNEAQ (reference sequence). CDR3 sequence: CASSSSPGGPGTYEQYF. Written as DNA, the CDR3 is TGTGCCAGCAGCTCCAGTCCCGGGGGGCCGGGGACCTACGAGCAGTACTTC. The full variable domain, completed using reference TRBV7-9 and TRBJ2-7, is DTGVSQNPRHKITKRGQNVTFRCDPISEHNRLYWYRQTLGQGPEFLTYFQNEAQLEKSRLLSDRFSAERPKGSFSTLEIQRTEQGDSAMYLCASSSSPGGPGTYEQYFGPGTRLTVT.

The chain has TRBV6-5 and TRBJ1-1; D ambiguous. V dropped 2 bases and J dropped 2 bases, with 12 bases sitting between them. The CDR3 is made up of 15 amino acids. The germline V gene has CDR1 MNHEY and CDR2 SVGAGI. In DNA form, the CDR3 reads TGTGCCAGCAGTTACAAGTTGGGAGGAAACACTGAAGCTTTCTTT. Translation gives CASSYKLGGNTEAFF.

The chain couples TRBV19 to TRBJ2-3; D is uncertain. This CDR3 is built from 12 residues. Germline-derived CDR1 and CDR2 are LNHDA and SQIVND (reference sequence). V lost 6 bases and J 2 bases, leaving 6 bases between the germline ends. The CDR3: CASSPTTDTQYF. The CDR3 DNA is TGTGCCAGTAGCCCTACCACAGATACGCAGTATTTT. Full variable domain (missing parts from reference TRBV19 and TRBJ2-3): DGGITQSPKYLFRKEGQNVTLSCEQNLNHDAMYWYRQDPGQGLRLIYYSQIVNDFQKGDIAEGYSVSREKKESFPLTVTSAQKNPTAFYLCASSPTTDTQYFGPGTRLTVL.

The table lists this clone with a count of one. V usage is TRBV11-2 and J usage is TRBJ2-5; 7 bases agree with TRBD2. The V gene end was trimmed by 5 bases and the J gene end by 3 bases; junction bases not matched to a gene: 9. CDR3 length: 15 amino acids. Per the germline V gene, CDR1 is SGHAT and CDR2 is FQNNGV. The CDR3 loop is CASSLDGTIEETQYF. The CDR3 DNA reads TGTGCCAGCAGCCTCGATGGGACTATCGAAGAGACCCAGTACTTC.

The chain joins TRBV6-5 to TRBJ1-2; possibly TRBD1 for D (6 bases). Between the trimmed V and J ends, which lost 2 bases and 2 bases, there was a span of 15 bases. CDR1 and CDR2 (germline): MNHEY, SVGAGI. The CDR3 has 16 residues. CDR3 sequence reads: CASSYRGGISNYGYTF. The CDR3 DNA reads as TGTGCCAGCAGTTACAGGGGGGGAATCTCGAACTATGGCTACACCTTC.

The chain combines TRBV7-6 with TRBJ2-5; D may be TRBD1 (6 bases). Trimming took 5 bases from V and 2 from J, leaving 18 bases between them. The CDR3 contains 16 residues. Per germline, CDR1 SGHVS and CDR2 FNYEAQ. In DNA form, the CDR3 reads TGTGCCAGCAGCATAGGGACCGGGACACCTCAAGAGACCCAGTACTTC. Residues: CASSIGTGTPQETQYF.

The V gene is TRBV19, the J gene TRBJ1-2, with D perhaps TRBD1 (6 bases). Trimming stripped 5 bases from V and 0 bases from J, with 16 bases between. This CDR3 has 16 amino acids. CDR1 is LNHDA, CDR2 SQIVND, per germline (reference sequence). The CDR3: CASSYTLQGSNYGYTF. The DNA for the CDR3 is TGTGCCAGTAGTTACACATTACAGGGATCTAACTATGGCTACACCTTC.

The J gene is TRBJ2-1, the V gene TRBV14; 10 bases are a match to TRBD2. With V trimmed by 8 bases and J by 7 bases, 11 bases remained unmatched. The CDR3 extends over 15 amino acids. Germline CDR1 is SGHDN and CDR2 is FVKESK. CDR3 protein: CASGQSGRADNEQFF. The CDR3 region has the DNA TGTGCCAGCGGTCAGAGCGGGAGGGCGGATAATGAGCAGTTCTTC.

The CDR3 reads CASSHQTGGGPYEQYF. CDR3 sequence (DNA): TGTGCCAGCAGTCACCAGACAGGGGGAGGTCCCTACGAGCAGTACTTC. The chain joins TRBV6-6 to TRBJ2-7; 9 bases match TRBD1. The CDR3 is 16 residues long. Per the germline V gene, CDR1 is MNHNY and CDR2 is SVGAGI (reference sequence). Trimming cost V 5 bases and J 2 bases; bases outside gene matches: 10.

The rearrangement links TRBV7-3 to TRBJ2-3; TRBD1 is a possible D gene (5 bases). Germline lookup yields CDR1 SGHTA and CDR2 FQGTGA. The CDR3 is 15 residues long. V was cut by 5 bases and J by 5 bases, with 17 bases left in between. CDR3 loop: CASSQAQGTEDTQYF. The CDR3 coding sequence is TGTGCCAGCAGCCAGGCGCAGGGAACAGAAGATACGCAGTATTTT.